Following are 25 T cell receptor beta chains from one sample sequenced in a study of T cell repertoires in cytomegalovirus infection. TCRdb ran MiXCR on the reads and lists one entry per CDR3 protein. The sample lists roughly 310,000 distinct CDR3 sequences, 15% to 20% seen once, with around 12% in the top ten. The material sequenced was PBMCs. These receptors were taken from a human donor in good health (CMV status not recorded). Some clones in this sample may be carry-over from other donors' samples.

The V call is TRBV20-1, the J call TRBJ1-5, with D unclear. V was shortened by 2 bases and J by 5 bases, with 19 bases between the two germline ends. There are 16 residues in the CDR3. Per germline, CDR1 DFQATT and CDR2 SNEGSKA (reference sequence). The CDR3: CSARTVPASDYQPQHF. The CDR3 DNA reads as TGCAGTGCTAGAACGGTACCCGCCTCAGACTATCAGCCCCAGCATTTT.

This clonotype was detected ten times or more. The chain has TRBV7-2 and TRBJ1-5, with 7 bases fitting TRBD1. Germline loops: CDR1 SGHTA, CDR2 FQGNSA. J was trimmed by 5 bases and V by 6 bases; bases with no gene match: 4. CDR3 length equals 13 residues. CDR3 amino acids: CASSHDRDQPQHF. The CDR3, as DNA: TGTGCCAGCAGTCACGACAGGGATCAGCCCCAGCATTTT.

This clonotype was seen more than once but under ten times. The chain employs TRBV5-8 and TRBJ2-5; D not resolved. V was pared by 1 base and J by 5 bases, with 12 bases between. The CDR3 loop spans 14 amino acids. Germline assignment: CDR1 SGHTS and CDR2 YDEGEE. The CDR3 region is CASSLLVTFETQYF. CDR3 coding DNA: TGTGCCAGCAGCTTGTTGGTGACCTTTGAGACCCAGTACTTC. Based on the CDR3 plus reference TRBV5-8 and TRBJ2-5, the full variable domain is EAGVTQSPTHLIKTRGQQATLRCSPISGHTSVYWYQQALGLGLQFLLWYDEGEERNRGNFPPRFSGRQFPNYSSELNVNALELEDSALYLCASSLLVTFETQYFGPGTRLLVL.

This clonotype was observed many times. V gene TRBV7-2 combines with J gene TRBJ2-1; 9 nucleotides align to TRBD1. This CDR3 is built from 14 residues. V lost 7 bases, J lost 8 bases, and 9 bases stayed unmatched. The germline V gene has CDR1 SGHTA and CDR2 FQGNSA. CDR3 nucleotide sequence: TGTGCCAGCAACCGGGGACAGGGCACGTATGAGCAGTTCTTC. Amino acids: CASNRGQGTYEQFF.

This clonotype was counted many times. The V call is TRBV7-6, the J call TRBJ1-4; TRBD1 matches at 7 bases. The CDR3 is 15 residues long. CDR1 SGHVS and CDR2 FNYEAQ come from the germline V gene. With V trimmed by 5 bases and J by 5 bases, 8 bases remained unmatched. The CDR3 DNA reads TGTGCCAGCAGCCTCGGGACAGCGAAAAATGAAAAACTGTTTTTT. Encoded protein: CASSLGTAKNEKLFF.

This clonotype was counted a single time. A read error may be the cause here, since a much bigger clone is one base away. A read error is likely, as this CDR3 ends without the conserved phenylalanine or tryptophan. The rearrangement uses TRBV28 and TRBJ1-1, with TRBD1 as a possible D gene (5 bases). CDR1 and CDR2 from the germline V gene are MDHEN and SYDVKM. V gave up 5 bases and J gave up 7 bases, with 14 bases separating them. CDR3 size: 13 residues. CDR3 nucleotides: TGTGCCAGCAGTACCCCAGGGCAGGATGAAGCTTTCTGT. Its translation is CASSTPGQDEAFC.

This clonotype was seen repeatedly, ten times or more. This rearrangement joins TRBV4-1 to TRBJ1-5; maybe TRBD1 (5 bases). Looked up from germline, CDR1 is MGHRA and CDR2 is YSYEKL. V lost 0 bases and J 0 bases, leaving 15 bases between the germline ends. The CDR3 has 18 amino acids. The CDR3, as DNA: TGCGCCAGCAGCCAAGACCCCAGGACATTTAATAGCAATCAGCCCCAGCATTTT. It translates to CASSQDPRTFNSNQPQHF.

This clonotype was counted only a few times. The chain uses TRBV7-3 and TRBJ1-5; D is unresolved. Deletions cut 6 bases from V and 6 bases from J, with 12 bases between. Looked up from germline, CDR1 is SGHTA and CDR2 is FQGTGA. The CDR3 is 13 residues long. CDR3 region: CASRSHEAQPQHF. The CDR3 DNA reads TGTGCCAGCAGGTCACATGAGGCTCAGCCCCAGCATTTT.

This sequence joins TRBV6-2 or TRBV6-3 and TRBJ1-2; D gene unclear. The CDR3 length is 12 residues. Trimming took 5 bases from V and 7 from J, leaving 11 bases between them. Germline V CDR1 and CDR2: MNHEY, SVGEGT. The CDR3 is CASSATWVGYTF. CDR3 bases: TGTGCCAGCAGTGCAACGTGGGTTGGCTACACCTTC.

This clonotype was counted a few times. V is TRBV7-2 and J is TRBJ1-6, with a possible D match to TRBD1 (6 bases). The CDR3 extends over 17 amino acids. V was trimmed by 6 bases and J by 0 bases, leaving 15 bases between them. Germline V CDR1 and CDR2: SGHTA, FQGNSA. CDR3 bases: TGTGCCAGCAGAGCCACAGGGCCGAGCTCCTATAATTCACCCCTCCACTTT. It specifies CASRATGPSSYNSPLHF.

The chain uses TRBV4-1 and TRBJ1-5; D not certain. V was shortened by 1 base and J by 3 bases, with 19 bases between the two germline ends. Germline CDR1 and CDR2: MGHRA and YSYEKL. The CDR3 extends over 18 amino acids. CDR3 sequence reads: CASSQVSGPGGTNQPQHF. The CDR3 DNA sequence: TGCGCCAGCAGCCAAGTCTCAGGTCCGGGTGGAACCAATCAGCCCCAGCATTTT.

This clonotype was counted at least ten times. The chain links TRBV4-1 to TRBJ2-2, with 8 bases identical to TRBD2. The CDR3 length is 18 residues. The ends lost 3 bases at V and 1 base at J; junction bases unmatched: 10. Germline lookup yields CDR1 MGHRA and CDR2 YSYEKL. CDR3 in amino acids: CASSQAGFRGGNTGELFF. As DNA, the CDR3 is TGCGCCAGCAGCCAGGCCGGTTTTCGGGGGGGGAACACCGGGGAGCTGTTTTTT.

The chain joins TRBV2 to TRBJ2-2; D might be TRBD1 (6 bases). This CDR3 spans 15 amino acids. Per germline, CDR1 SNHLY and CDR2 FYNNEI. Trimming removed 4 bases at V and 1 base at J, with 10 bases between. The CDR3 sequence: CASSADRRNTGELFF. As DNA, the CDR3 is TGTGCCAGCAGTGCCGACAGGAGGAACACCGGGGAGCTGTTTTTT.

The chain recombines TRBV7-2 with TRBJ2-7; possible D gene TRBD2, 5 bases. The CDR3 totals 13 residues. CDR1 SGHTA and CDR2 FQGNSA come from the germline V gene. V gave up 5 bases and J gave up 6 bases, with 14 bases separating them. CDR3 DNA sequence: TGTGCCAGCAGCATCTATACTAGTCCCGAGCAGTACTTC. The encoded protein is CASSIYTSPEQYF.

This clonotype appeared many times. The chain employs TRBV7-2 and TRBJ2-3; D ambiguous. The CDR3 sequence is 14 residues long. Germline values: CDR1 SGHTA, CDR2 FQGNSA. Deletions cut 0 bases from V and 2 bases from J, with 6 bases between. The CDR3 region is CASSLAEYTDTQYF. The CDR3 DNA reads as TGTGCCAGCAGCTTAGCGGAATACACAGATACGCAGTATTTT.

This clonotype was counted ten times or more. The genes are TRBV7-2 and TRBJ2-5; 7 nucleotides line up with TRBD1. CDR1 and CDR2 (germline): SGHTA, FQGNSA. The CDR3 spans 14 residues. The ends lost 6 bases at V and 5 bases at J; junction bases unmatched: 9. The CDR3 nucleotides are TGTGCCAGCAGACGAGGGGCAGGGGGTGAGACCCAGTACTTC. It encodes CASRRGAGGETQYF.

Ten or more counts support this clonotype. V gene TRBV27 combines with J gene TRBJ1-5, with D possibly TRBD1 on 6 matching bases. Germline loops: CDR1 MNHEY, CDR2 SMNVEV (reference sequence). The CDR3 has 16 amino acids. V lost 3 bases and J 0 bases, leaving 12 bases between the germline ends. For the CDR3, the DNA is TGTGCCAGCAGTTTTTTACAGGGCTATAGCAATCAGCCCCAGCATTTT. It yields the protein CASSFLQGYSNQPQHF.

This clonotype was detected ten times or more. This chain uses TRBV7-2 with TRBJ1-6; 8 nucleotides agree with TRBD1. V was pared by 5 bases and J by 9 bases, with 6 bases of the junction left unmatched. The CDR3 consists of 14 residues. Germline V CDR1 and CDR2: SGHTA, FQGNSA. The CDR3 protein is CASSTQGAGSPLHF. The CDR3 nucleotides are TGTGCCAGCAGCACGCAGGGGGCGGGTTCACCCCTCCACTTT. Drawing the rest from reference TRBV7-2 and TRBJ1-6, the complete variable domain is GAGVSQSPSNKVTEKGKDVELRCDPISGHTALYWYRQSLGQGLEFLIYFQGNSAPDKSGLPSDRFSAERTGGSVSTLTIQRTQQEDSAVYLCASSTQGAGSPLHFGNGTRLTVT.

The chain combines TRBV2 with TRBJ2-1; tentative D call: TRBD1 (7 bases). V was cut by 5 bases and J by 5 bases, with 19 bases left in between. Germline CDR1 is SNHLY and CDR2 is FYNNEI. The CDR3 runs to 16 residues. The CDR3 nucleotides are TGTGCCAGCAGTAGCTATGGGCAGGGGGGCAACAATGAGCAGTTCTTC. It encodes CASSSYGQGGNNEQFF.

This clonotype was counted between two and nine times. CDR3 in DNA: TGTGCCAGCAGTGAGAACGGCCTCAATCAGCCCCAGCATTTT. Translating gives CASSENGLNQPQHF. The V gene is TRBV2, the J gene TRBJ1-5; D not resolved. V dropped 3 bases and J dropped 3 bases, with 9 bases sitting between them. CDR1 SNHLY and CDR2 FYNNEI come from the germline V gene. The CDR3 contains 14 residues.

This chain joins TRBV14 and TRBJ1-6; no reliable D call. The V end lost 0 bases, the J end lost 6 bases, and 15 bases lay between the germline ends. Germline assignment: CDR1 SGHDN and CDR2 FVKESK. This CDR3 contains 17 residues. The CDR3 DNA reads TGTGCCAGCAGCCAAGATTTCGTCGGGATGTCTAATTCACCCCTCCACTTT. Translation: CASSQDFVGMSNSPLHF.

In its sample, this clonotype was seen a few times. The V gene is TRBV12-3 or TRBV12-4, the J gene TRBJ1-1, with unresolved D. The CDR3 totals 12 residues. V lost 7 bases, J lost 0 bases, and 6 bases lay in between. CDR3 in amino acids: CASTNMNTEAFF. The DNA of the CDR3 is TGTGCCAGCACCAACATGAACACTGAAGCTTTCTTT.

Only one count was recorded for this clonotype. The chain carries TRBV20-1 and TRBJ1-1, with D perhaps matching TRBD1 (6 bases). Trimming left V 0 bases short and J 0 bases short, with 8 bases between. There are 14 residues in the CDR3. The germline V gene has CDR1 DFQATT and CDR2 SNEGSKA (reference sequence). CDR3 bases: TGCAGTGCTAGAGATGGGGGGCTGAACACTGAAGCTTTCTTT. Its translation is CSARDGGLNTEAFF.

The chain recombines TRBV4-2 with TRBJ1-2; D possibly corresponds to TRBD1 (5 bases). CDR3 length: 15 amino acids. Looked up from germline, CDR1 is LGHNA and CDR2 is YNFKEQ. Trimming took 4 bases from V and 4 from J, leaving 16 bases between them. In nucleotides, the CDR3 is TGTGCCAGCAGCCTATCAATGGGGCAGGGCTATGGCTACACCTTC. As protein: CASSLSMGQGYGYTF.

This clonotype was seen only a few times. The rearrangement joins TRBV18 to TRBJ1-2, with D perhaps matching TRBD1 (5 bases). Looked up from germline, CDR1 is KGHSH and CDR2 is LQKENI. The CDR3 covers 15 residues. The V end lost 4 bases, the J end lost 3 bases, and 15 bases lay between the germline ends. The CDR3 is CASSQGPQADYGYTF. CDR3 DNA: TGTGCCAGCTCACAGGGGCCGCAGGCTGACTATGGCTACACCTTC. Full variable domain (remainder filled in from reference TRBV18 and TRBJ1-2): NAGVMQNPRHLVRRRGQEARLRCSPMKGHSHVYWYRQLPEEGLKFMVYLQKENIIDESGMPKERFSAEFPKEGPSILRIQQVVRGDSAAYFCASSQGPQADYGYTFGSGTRLTVV.